One sample yielded the 30 T cell receptor beta chains listed below, sequenced in a study of cytomegalovirus exposure and HLA in healthy donors. PCR employed 60 Vbeta and 13 Jbeta primers. Some clones are missing from TCRdb's copy, which holds only in-frame ones; the method was immunoSEQ multiplex PCR. Reported are more than 200,000 clones; the ten largest clones contain around 0.95%. The sequenced sample was PBMCs. The receptors come from a woman under 40 in good health and CMV-seropositive.

The chain carries TRBV2 and TRBJ1-1; 8 positions agree with TRBD1. The CDR3 is made up of 15 amino acids. V was clipped by 4 bases and J by 6 bases; unmatched bases: 10. Germline CDR1 SNHLY, CDR2 FYNNEI. The DNA of the CDR3 is TGTGCCAGCAGTGCCGAACAGGGGGGGGCTTCTGAAGCTTTCTTT. It encodes CASSAEQGGASEAFF.

This chain connects TRBV10-3 to TRBJ1-1; D gene unclear. CDR1 and CDR2 (germline): ENHRY, SYGVKD. V was cut by 6 bases and J by 1 base, with 3 bases left in between. The CDR3 is 11 residues long. Written as DNA, the CDR3 is TGTGCCATCAGCCAGAACACTGAAGCTTTCTTT. The encoded protein is CAISQNTEAFF.

As DNA, the CDR3 is TGTGCCTGGATGAGCCGGGACAGGGAGACAGATACGCAGTATTTT. Its protein is CAWMSRDRETDTQYF. The rearrangement joins TRBV30 to TRBJ2-3, with 9 positions matching TRBD1. Germline-derived CDR1 and CDR2 are GTSNPN and SVGIG (reference sequence). The CDR3 is made up of 15 amino acids. Trimming removed 4 bases from V and 3 bases from J; junction bases left unmatched: 8.

The chain has TRBV6-6 and TRBJ2-7; D not resolved. The germline V gene has CDR1 MNHNY and CDR2 SVGAGI (reference sequence). This CDR3 contains 15 residues. V shed 2 bases and J shed 5 bases, with 16 bases lying between them. CDR3 nucleotides: TGTGCCAGCAGTTACCCCGATACACCGCTCCACGAGCAGTACTTC. Residues: CASSYPDTPLHEQYF.

The chain joins TRBV6-5 to TRBJ1-5; 7 nucleotides agree with TRBD1. Germline V CDR1 and CDR2: MNHEY, SVGAGI. The CDR3 is 15 residues long. V dropped 5 bases and J dropped 2; count of bases not matched to a gene: 6. The CDR3 reads CASSKTGMGNQPQHF. CDR3 coding DNA: TGTGCCAGCAGTAAGACAGGGATGGGCAATCAGCCCCAGCATTTT.

Here the CDR3 DNA reads TGTGCCAGCAGTTTGGGGGAGGGAGGCACTGAAGCTTTCTTT. Translated, it gives CASSLGEGGTEAFF. This chain uses TRBV28 with TRBJ1-1, with TRBD1 as a possible D gene (5 bases). From germline, CDR1 is MDHEN and CDR2 SYDVKM. This CDR3 is built from 14 residues. The V gene lost 3 bases and the J gene lost 4 bases, with 12 bases spanning the gap. Filled out from reference TRBV28 and TRBJ1-1, the complete variable domain reads DVKVTQSSRYLVKRTGEKVFLECVQDMDHENMFWYRQDPGLGLRLIYFSYDVKMKEKGDIPEGYSVSREKKERFSLILESASTNQTSMYLCASSLGEGGTEAFFGQGTRLTVV.

The genes are TRBV18 and TRBJ1-1; D possibly corresponds to TRBD1 (5 bases). Deletions cut 0 bases from V and 3 bases from J, with 11 bases between. The CDR3 is 15 residues long. Germline CDR1 and CDR2: KGHSH and LQKENI. The CDR3 bases are TGTGCCAGCTCACCACCAGGGGTCGGGTACACTGAAGCTTTCTTT. Protein product: CASSPPGVGYTEAFF.

The chain has TRBV6-5 and TRBJ2-7, with D maybe TRBD2 (6 bases). This CDR3 region has 16 residues. The germline V gene encodes CDR1 MNHEY and CDR2 SVGAGI. V was pared by 0 bases and J by 3 bases, with 15 bases between. The CDR3 is CASSYSVGLQNYEQYF. The CDR3 DNA follows: TGTGCCAGCAGTTACTCGGTTGGACTACAAAACTACGAGCAGTACTTC.

The chain carries TRBV6-1 and TRBJ2-1, with 9 bases identical to TRBD2. Losses at the gene ends were 0 bases for V and 12 bases for J; bases not matched to a gene: 6. Germline CDR1 and CDR2: MNHNS and SASEGT. CDR3 length: 14 residues. CDR3 nucleotides: TGTGCCAGCAGTGAAGCGAATAGCGGGGGCCGGCAGTTCTTC. Translating it yields CASSEANSGGRQFF.

The V gene is TRBV6-5, the J gene TRBJ1-5, with TRBD1 matching 7 bases. After removal of 7 bases from V and 2 bases from J, the junction contained 5 bases not matched to a gene. Germline V gene lookup returns CDR1 MNHEY and CDR2 SVGAGI. The CDR3 consists of 14 residues. CDR3 nucleotide sequence: TGTGCCAGCAAACGGACAGGTGGCAATCAGCCCCAGCATTTT. It is translated as CASKRTGGNQPQHF.

The chain carries TRBV6-5 and TRBJ2-2; D is unresolved. The CDR3 spans 15 residues. The V gene lost 2 bases and the J gene lost 4 bases, with 11 bases spanning the gap. Germline-derived CDR1 and CDR2 are MNHEY and SVGAGI. CDR3 in DNA: TGTGCCAGCAGTTACCTAGAGTCTGGCACCGGGGAGCTGTTTTTT. Residues: CASSYLESGTGELFF.

This chain joins TRBV5-1 and TRBJ2-3, with D perhaps TRBD1 (7 bases). Germline V gene lookup returns CDR1 SGHRS and CDR2 YFSETQ. V lost 2 bases to trimming and J lost 1 base, with 11 bases between them. The CDR3 runs to 15 residues. CDR3 sequence: CASSLQGTRTDTQYF. In nucleotides, the CDR3 is TGCGCCAGCAGCTTACAGGGGACTCGCACAGATACGCAGTATTTT.

V is TRBV28 and J is TRBJ1-5; D unresolved. Looked up from germline, CDR1 is MDHEN and CDR2 is SYDVKM. The CDR3 consists of 14 residues. V gave up 6 bases and J gave up 1 base, with 10 bases separating them. The CDR3 DNA reads as TGTGCCAGCAGCCTAGGAGGGAGCAATCAGCCCCAGCATTTT. It yields the protein CASSLGGSNQPQHF.

The V and J genes are TRBV15 and TRBJ1-3, with TRBD1 identical over 7 bases. Germline CDR1 reads LNHNV; CDR2 reads YYDKDF (reference sequence). This CDR3 has 14 residues. V was clipped by 6 bases and J by 4 bases; unmatched bases: 6. CDR3 sequence (DNA): TGTGCCACCAGACAGGGGACCGTGGGAAACACCATATATTTT. It yields the protein CATRQGTVGNTIYF.

The V and J genes are TRBV18 and TRBJ1-5, with TRBD1 matching 7 bases. Germline loops: CDR1 KGHSH, CDR2 LQKENI. The length of the CDR3 is 16 residues. The ends lost 3 bases at V and 2 bases at J; junction bases unmatched: 7. This CDR3 is CASSPRQGAGNQPQHF. The CDR3 DNA follows: TGTGCCAGCTCACCTCGACAGGGTGCGGGCAATCAGCCCCAGCATTTT.

The chain is built from TRBV6-1 and TRBJ1-2; tentatively, D is TRBD1 (5 bases). This CDR3 is built from 15 residues. Germline V lookup: CDR1 MNHNS, CDR2 SASEGT. With 6 bases removed from V and 4 bases from J, the gap between germline ends came to 18 bases. The CDR3 nucleotides read TGTGCCAGCAGCCCTGGTCAAGACAGCTTCTATGGCTACACCTTC. Protein: CASSPGQDSFYGYTF.

The rearrangement links TRBV6-1 to TRBJ1-1; the match to TRBD1 covers 9 bases. Trimming took 7 bases from V and 4 from J; bases not matched to a gene: 7. The CDR3 is 14 amino acids. Germline-derived CDR1 and CDR2 are MNHNS and SASEGT. The CDR3 reads CASTMDRGGTEAFF. CDR3 sequence (DNA): TGTGCCAGCACCATGGACAGGGGTGGCACTGAAGCTTTCTTT.

V usage is TRBV5-1 and J usage is TRBJ1-2; the D gene is possibly TRBD1 (6 bases). V was clipped by 3 bases and J by 1 base, with 13 bases between them. This CDR3 comprises 15 residues. Looked up from germline, CDR1 is SGHRS and CDR2 is YFSETQ. The CDR3 DNA follows: TGCGCCAGCAGCTCCAATGGACAGTATAACTATGGCTACACCTTC. This codes for CASSSNGQYNYGYTF. Together with reference TRBV5-1 and TRBJ1-2, the CDR3 gives the full variable domain: KAGVTQTPRYLIKTRGQQVTLSCSPISGHRSVSWYQQTPGQGLQFLFEYFSETQRNKGNFPGRFSGRQFSNSRSEMNVSTLELGDSALYLCASSSNGQYNYGYTFGSGTRLTVV.

The gene calls are TRBV5-1 and TRBJ2-1; D perhaps matches TRBD1 (6 bases). The CDR3 is 15 residues long. V lost 4 bases and J lost 4, with 15 bases in between. Germline V gives CDR1 SGHRS, CDR2 YFSETQ. CDR3 coding DNA: TGCGCCAGCAGCCCAGCTAGGGGGTCGTACAATGAGCAGTTCTTC. Translated, it gives CASSPARGSYNEQFF.

The chain uses TRBV6-5 and TRBJ1-1; 11 bases fit TRBD1. Per the germline V gene, CDR1 is MNHEY and CDR2 is SVGAGI. There are 15 residues in the CDR3. The trim removed 2 bases at V and 5 bases at J, leaving 4 bases unmatched. CDR3 coding DNA: TGTGCCAGCAGTTACAAGGACAGGGGGCAGACTGAAGCTTTCTTT. The encoded protein is CASSYKDRGQTEAFF.

CDR3 coding DNA: TGTGCCAGCTCAGCCGGGACAGGGAATGGCTACACCTTC. Translated, it gives CASSAGTGNGYTF. The chain joins TRBV18 to TRBJ1-2; 9 nucleotides line up with TRBD1. The ends lost 5 bases at V and 6 bases at J; junction bases unmatched: 4. The CDR3 loop spans 13 amino acids. CDR1 is KGHSH and CDR2 is LQKENI in the germline V gene.

The V gene is TRBV9, the J gene TRBJ2-1; 7 bases line up with TRBD2. The J segment lost 8 bases and the V segment lost 2 bases, leaving 10 bases of the junction unmatched. CDR1 is SGDLS, CDR2 YYNGEE, per germline. The CDR3 consists of 15 residues. The CDR3 protein is CASSVASGLVDEQFF. The CDR3 region has the DNA TGTGCCAGCAGCGTCGCTAGCGGCCTCGTGGATGAGCAGTTCTTC. Complete variable domain (other parts from reference TRBV9 and TRBJ2-1): DSGVTQTPKHLITATGQRVTLRCSPRSGDLSVYWYQQSLDQGLQFLIQYYNGEERAKGNILERFSAQQFPDLHSELNLSSLELGDSALYFCASSVASGLVDEQFFGPGTRLTVL.

V and J are TRBV6-6 and TRBJ1-5; D unresolved. Germline CDR1 reads MNHNY; CDR2 reads SVGAGI (reference sequence). Trimming stripped 0 bases from V and 11 bases from J, with 11 bases between. This CDR3 spans 13 amino acids. The CDR3 region is CASSYSEVEAQHF. The CDR3 bases are TGTGCCAGCAGTTACTCAGAGGTGGAGGCCCAGCATTTT.

This rearrangement joins TRBV7-8 to TRBJ2-3, with D perhaps TRBD2 (7 bases). V shed 1 base and J shed 0 bases, with 17 bases lying between them. This CDR3 is built from 18 residues. Germline CDR1 and CDR2: SGHVS and FQNEAQ. For the CDR3, the DNA is TGTGCCAGCAGCTTAGGAACAGCGGGACAAAAGAGCACAGATACGCAGTATTTT. It encodes CASSLGTAGQKSTDTQYF.

This chain connects TRBV27 to TRBJ2-1; D might be TRBD1 (6 bases). The CDR3 extends over 14 amino acids. V dropped 6 bases and J dropped 0 bases, with 9 bases sitting between them. Germline V gene sequence: CDR1 MNHEY, CDR2 SMNVEV (reference sequence). CDR3: CASSRRGSYNEQFF. The CDR3 DNA reads TGTGCCAGCAGCCGCAGGGGCTCCTACAATGAGCAGTTCTTC.

The chain joins TRBV15 to TRBJ1-1, with D perhaps matching TRBD1 (5 bases). Trimming removed 6 bases at V and 5 bases at J, with 19 bases between. Germline loops: CDR1 LNHNV, CDR2 YYDKDF (reference sequence). The CDR3 has 15 residues. Here the CDR3 DNA reads TGTGCCACCAGGGACCGGGACTTCTTCCGGACTGAAGCTTTCTTT. This sequence encodes CATRDRDFFRTEAFF.

This chain joins TRBV18 and TRBJ1-1; no definite D call. Germline CDR1 KGHSH, CDR2 LQKENI. The V gene lost 6 bases and the J gene lost 3 bases, with 11 bases spanning the gap. CDR3 length equals 13 residues. CDR3 DNA: TGTGCCAGCTCCCCAAGTACGGACACTGAAGCTTTCTTT. It yields the protein CASSPSTDTEAFF.

This chain joins TRBV27 and TRBJ1-5, with D unresolved. This CDR3 is 14 amino acids long. Germline lookup yields CDR1 MNHEY and CDR2 SMNVEV (reference sequence). V shed 7 bases and J shed 0 bases, with 10 bases lying between them. In DNA form, the CDR3 reads TGTGCCAGCATGAGGCTATATAGCAATCAGCCCCAGCATTTT. Translating gives CASMRLYSNQPQHF.

The rearrangement links TRBV5-6 to TRBJ2-7; the match to TRBD1 covers 7 bases. There are 13 residues in the CDR3. Germline V gene lookup returns CDR1 SGHDT and CDR2 YYEEEE. V shed 3 bases, J shed 7 bases, and the junction held 7 bases outside the gene matches. The CDR3 bases are TGTGCCAGCAGCTCGACAGGGATAGGGGAGCAGTACTTC. This codes for CASSSTGIGEQYF.

The genes are TRBV6-5 and TRBJ1-2; 11 bases line up with TRBD1. This CDR3 contains 14 residues. Germline V CDR1 and CDR2: MNHEY, SVGAGI. With V trimmed by 6 bases and J by 7 bases, 7 bases remained unmatched. CDR3 residues: CASRGTGGDAGYTF. CDR3 nucleotides: TGTGCCAGCAGGGGGACAGGGGGGGATGCTGGCTACACCTTC.